This T cell receptor beta chain was recorded in a study of blood T cell repertoires in COVID-19. The CDR3 covers 14 residues. Deletions cut 3 bases from V and 2 bases from J, with 11 bases between. CDR1 and CDR2 from the germline V gene are DFQATT and SNEGSKA (reference sequence). The repertoire was sequenced with immunoSEQ multiplex PCR; TCRdb's copy has only in-frame clones and lacks some. The repertoire includes roughly 200,000 clones, 85% to 90% of them detected once, and about 2.5% sits in the top ten. The source material was peripheral blood. The rearrangement links TRBV20-1 to TRBJ2-1, with a possible D match to TRBD1 (6 bases). This TCR was recovered from a middle-aged man with active or convalescent COVID-19. The chain's CDR3 is CSASQGTAYNEQFF. The CDR3 DNA is TGCAGTGCTAGTCAGGGGACGGCCTACAATGAGCAGTTCTTC.